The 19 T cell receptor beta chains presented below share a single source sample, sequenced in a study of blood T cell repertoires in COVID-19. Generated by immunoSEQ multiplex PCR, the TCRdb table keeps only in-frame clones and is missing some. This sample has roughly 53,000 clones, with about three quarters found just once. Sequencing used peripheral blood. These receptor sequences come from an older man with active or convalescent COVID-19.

CDR3 bases: TGTGCCAGCAGTTACATCTCCAGACACCCCCTAAACACAGATACGCAGTATTTT. Its protein product is CASSYISRHPLNTDTQYF. This chain uses TRBV6-2 or TRBV6-3 with TRBJ2-3; no reliable D call. This CDR3 spans 18 amino acids. Looked up from germline, CDR1 is MNHEY and CDR2 is SVGEGT. Trimming removed 2 bases from V and 2 bases from J, with 20 bases in between.

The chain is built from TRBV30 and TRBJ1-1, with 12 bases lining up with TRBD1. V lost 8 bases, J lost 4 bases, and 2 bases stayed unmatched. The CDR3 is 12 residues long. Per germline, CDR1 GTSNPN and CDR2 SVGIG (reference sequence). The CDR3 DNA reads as TGTGCCGGGGACAGGGGGCCCACTGAAGCTTTCTTT. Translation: CAGDRGPTEAFF. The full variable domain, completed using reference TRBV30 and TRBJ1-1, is SQTIHQWPATLVQPVGSPLSLECTVEGTSNPNLYWYRQAAGRGLQLLFYSVGIGQISSEVPQNLSASRPQDRQFILSSKKLLLSDSGFYLCAGDRGPTEAFFGQGTRLTVV.

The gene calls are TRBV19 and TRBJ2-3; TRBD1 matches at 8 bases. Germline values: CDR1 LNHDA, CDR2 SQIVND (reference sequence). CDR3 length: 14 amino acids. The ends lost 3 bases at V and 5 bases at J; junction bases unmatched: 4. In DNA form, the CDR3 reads TGTGCCAGTAGTATGAGACAGGGGAGAGATACGCAGTATTTT. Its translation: CASSMRQGRDTQYF. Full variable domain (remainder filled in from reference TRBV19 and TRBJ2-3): DGGITQSPKYLFRKEGQNVTLSCEQNLNHDAMYWYRQDPGQGLRLIYYSQIVNDFQKGDIAEGYSVSREKKESFPLTVTSAQKNPTAFYLCASSMRQGRDTQYFGPGTRLTVL.

CDR3: CASSQGRGQANEKLFF. DNA of the CDR3: TGCGCCAGCAGCCAAGGCAGGGGGCAGGCTAATGAAAAACTGTTTTTT. V usage is TRBV4-1 and J usage is TRBJ1-4; 8 positions agree with TRBD1. Per the germline V gene, CDR1 is MGHRA and CDR2 is YSYEKL. This CDR3 is built from 16 residues. Trimming removed 1 base from V and 3 bases from J; junction bases left unmatched: 4.

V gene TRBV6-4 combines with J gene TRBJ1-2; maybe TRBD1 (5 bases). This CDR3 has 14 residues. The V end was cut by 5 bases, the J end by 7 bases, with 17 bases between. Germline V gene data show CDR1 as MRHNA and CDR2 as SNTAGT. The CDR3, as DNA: TGTGCCAGCAGTCCCGAGCAGGGACTGGCTGGCTACACCTTC. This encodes CASSPEQGLAGYTF.

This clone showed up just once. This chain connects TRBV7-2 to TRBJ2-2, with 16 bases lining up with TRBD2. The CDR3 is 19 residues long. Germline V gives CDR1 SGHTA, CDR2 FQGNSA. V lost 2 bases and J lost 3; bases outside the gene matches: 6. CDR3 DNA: TGTGCCAGCAGCTTACTCGGGACTAGCGGGAGGGGGTACACCGGGGAGCTGTTTTTT. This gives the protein CASSLLGTSGRGYTGELFF.

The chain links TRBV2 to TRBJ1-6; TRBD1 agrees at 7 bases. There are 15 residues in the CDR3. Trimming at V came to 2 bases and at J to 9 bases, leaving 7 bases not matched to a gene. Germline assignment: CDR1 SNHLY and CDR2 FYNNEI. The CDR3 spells CASSERGTESSPLHF. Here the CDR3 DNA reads TGTGCCAGCAGTGAACGGGGGACAGAGAGTTCACCCCTCCACTTT.

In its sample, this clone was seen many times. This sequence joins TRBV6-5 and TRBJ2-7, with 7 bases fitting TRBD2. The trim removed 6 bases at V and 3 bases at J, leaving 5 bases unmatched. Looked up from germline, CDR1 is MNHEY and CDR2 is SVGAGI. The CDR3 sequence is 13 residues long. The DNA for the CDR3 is TGTGCCAGCAGCCCCGGGGACTACTACGAGCAGTACTTC. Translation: CASSPGDYYEQYF.

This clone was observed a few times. DNA of the CDR3: TGTGCCAGCAGTTTATCGGACATAGAGAATTCACCCCTCCACTTT. Amino acid sequence: CASSLSDIENSPLHF. The V gene is TRBV27, the J gene TRBJ1-6; weak D call: TRBD1 (5 bases). This CDR3 is 15 amino acids long. From germline, CDR1 is MNHEY and CDR2 SMNVEV (reference sequence). The V and J ends lost 0 bases and 7 bases respectively, with 10 bases between them.

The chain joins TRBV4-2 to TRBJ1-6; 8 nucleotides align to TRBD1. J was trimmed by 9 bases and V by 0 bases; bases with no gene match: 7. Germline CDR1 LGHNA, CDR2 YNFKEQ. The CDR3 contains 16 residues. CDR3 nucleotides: TGTGCCAGCAGCCAAGAAAACAGGGGGACCGCTTCACCCCTCCACTTT. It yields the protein CASSQENRGTASPLHF.

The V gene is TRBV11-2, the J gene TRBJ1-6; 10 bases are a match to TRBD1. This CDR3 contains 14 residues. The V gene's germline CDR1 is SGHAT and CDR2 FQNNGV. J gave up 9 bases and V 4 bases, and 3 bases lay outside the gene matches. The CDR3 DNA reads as TGTGCCAGCAGCTCGGGACAGGGGTTTTCACCCCTCCACTTT. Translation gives CASSSGQGFSPLHF.

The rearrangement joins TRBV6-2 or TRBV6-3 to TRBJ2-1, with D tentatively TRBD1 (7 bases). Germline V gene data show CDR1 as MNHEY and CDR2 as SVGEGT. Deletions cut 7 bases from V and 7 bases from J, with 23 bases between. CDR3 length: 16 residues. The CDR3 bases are TGTGCCAGCACCCCAACCAGGGGGAGGTGGACAAATGAGCAGTTCTTC. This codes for CASTPTRGRWTNEQFF.

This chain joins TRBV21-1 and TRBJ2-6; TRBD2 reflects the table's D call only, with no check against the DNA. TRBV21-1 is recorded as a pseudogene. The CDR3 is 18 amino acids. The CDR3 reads CASSKHQHGISGANVLTF. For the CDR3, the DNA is TGTGCCAGCAGCAAACATCAACACGGGATCTCTGGGGCCAACGTCCTGACTTTC.

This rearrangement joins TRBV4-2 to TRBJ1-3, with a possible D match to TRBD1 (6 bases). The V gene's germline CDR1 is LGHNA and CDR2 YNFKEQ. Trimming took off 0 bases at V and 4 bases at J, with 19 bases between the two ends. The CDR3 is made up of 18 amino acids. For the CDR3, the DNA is TGTGCCAGCAGCCAAGAGGGACCAAGGGGACAACGAGGAAACACCATATATTTT. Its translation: CASSQEGPRGQRGNTIYF.

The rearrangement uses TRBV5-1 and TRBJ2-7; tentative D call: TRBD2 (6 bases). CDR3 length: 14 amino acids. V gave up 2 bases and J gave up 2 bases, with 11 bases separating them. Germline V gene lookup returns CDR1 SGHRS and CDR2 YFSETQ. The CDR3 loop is CASSLNSGTYEQYF. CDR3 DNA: TGCGCCAGCAGCTTAAATAGCGGAACCTACGAGCAGTACTTC. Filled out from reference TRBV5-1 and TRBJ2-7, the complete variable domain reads KAGVTQTPRYLIKTRGQQVTLSCSPISGHRSVSWYQQTPGQGLQFLFEYFSETQRNKGNFPGRFSGRQFSNSRSEMNVSTLELGDSALYLCASSLNSGTYEQYFGPGTRLTVT.

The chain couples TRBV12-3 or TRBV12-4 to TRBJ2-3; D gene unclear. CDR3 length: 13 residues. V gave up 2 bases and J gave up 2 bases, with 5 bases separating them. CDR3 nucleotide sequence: TGTGCCAGCAGTTTACGGGTCACAGATACGCAGTATTTT. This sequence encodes CASSLRVTDTQYF.

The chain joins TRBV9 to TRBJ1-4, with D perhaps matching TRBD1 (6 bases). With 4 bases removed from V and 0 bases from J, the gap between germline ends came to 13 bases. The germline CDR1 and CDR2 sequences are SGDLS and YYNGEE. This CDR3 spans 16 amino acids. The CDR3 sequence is CASSQGMTATNEKLFF. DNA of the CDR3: TGTGCCAGCAGCCAGGGGATGACTGCAACTAATGAAAAACTGTTTTTT.

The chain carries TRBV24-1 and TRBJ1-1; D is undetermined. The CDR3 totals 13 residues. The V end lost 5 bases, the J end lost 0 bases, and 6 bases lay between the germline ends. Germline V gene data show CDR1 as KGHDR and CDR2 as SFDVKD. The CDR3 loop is CATSGGMNTEAFF. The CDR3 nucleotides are TGTGCCACCAGTGGCGGAATGAACACTGAAGCTTTCTTT.

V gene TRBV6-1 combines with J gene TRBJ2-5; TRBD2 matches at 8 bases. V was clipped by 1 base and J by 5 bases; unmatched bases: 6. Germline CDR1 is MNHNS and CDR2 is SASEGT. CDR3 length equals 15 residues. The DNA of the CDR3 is TGTGCCAGCAGTGAAGAGGGACTAGTTCTCGAGACCCAGTACTTC. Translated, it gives CASSEEGLVLETQYF.